The clone carrying this TCR beta chain was counted a few times. Germline V CDR1 and CDR2: MNHNY, SVGAGI (reference sequence). Between the trimmed V and J ends, which lost 7 bases and 8 bases, there was a span of 18 bases. CDR3 length equals 14 residues. Together with a sample-barcoded 5' primer, a J-beta primer mix was included in a second PCR lasting about 7 to 12 cycles. One entry per CDR3 protein results from TCRdb running MiXCR on the 5' RACE reads. The sample shows 1.5 million to 2 million distinct CDR3 sequences, 28% of them seen only once. These data originate in a study of blood T cells in healthy people across ages.

This chain connects TRBV6-6 to TRBJ2-1; D is perhaps TRBD2 (7 bases). Specimen: blood. The TCR comes from a woman aged 30 to 39 in good health. Here the CDR3 DNA reads TGTGCCAGCACCAAACGGGCGGGGGCCGATGAGCAGTTCTTC. Translation gives CASTKRAGADEQFF.